This T cell receptor beta chain was sequenced during a study of control samples from healthy donors and cancer patients. Trimming pared 1 base from V and 0 bases from J, leaving 16 bases between. The length of the CDR3 is 18 residues. Germline V lookup: CDR1 MGHRA, CDR2 YSYEKL. The repertoire was sequenced with immunoSEQ multiplex PCR; TCRdb's copy has only in-frame clones and lacks some. The repertoire consists of 260,000 or so clones, with over 70% occurring once and the leading ten covering about an eighth. This TCR was sampled from a woman aged 55-70 years with lung cancer. Source material: PBMCs. The chain carries TRBV4-1 and TRBJ1-3; D is ambiguous. The DNA of the CDR3 is TGCGCCAGCAGCCAAGTAAACGCGGGTATGGTCTCTGGAAACACCATATATTTT. Protein product: CASSQVNAGMVSGNTIYF.